The 27 T cell receptor beta chains given below trace back to one sample, sequenced in a study of Graves' ophthalmopathy and Graves' hyperthyroidism. Beta-chain TCR CDR3 regions were amplified from RNA transcripts. After a first-round RT-PCR with HTBI primers, a second-round multiplex PCR was run. TCRdb reanalysed the multiplex PCR reads using MiXCR and keeps one entry per CDR3 protein. In the table there are around 590,000 distinct CDR3 sequences, about two fifths of which are singletons. Input material: peripheral blood or thyroid tissue (not recorded which). These receptors all stem from an adult man with Graves' hyperthyroidism.

The genes are TRBV10-3 and TRBJ1-2, with D unresolved. The germline CDR1 and CDR2 sequences are ENHRY and SYGVKD. V was cut by 0 bases and J by 4 bases, with 6 bases left in between. The CDR3 has 13 amino acids. CDR3 in DNA: TGTGCCATCAGTGAGTCGTCCGTCTATGGCTACACCTTC. Protein sequence: CAISESSVYGYTF.

This chain uses TRBV6-6 with TRBJ2-7; D perhaps matches TRBD1 (5 bases). This CDR3 has 14 residues. Germline loops: CDR1 MNHNY, CDR2 SVGAGI (reference sequence). With 2 bases removed from V and 7 bases from J, the gap between germline ends came to 15 bases. CDR3 protein: CASSYNTGPGEQYF. DNA of the CDR3: TGTGCCAGCAGTTACAACACCGGGCCAGGGGAGCAGTACTTC.

The J gene is TRBJ2-7, the V gene TRBV5-1; D not resolved. This CDR3 comprises 14 residues. V was shortened by 4 bases and J by 7 bases, with 18 bases between the two germline ends. Looked up from germline, CDR1 is SGHRS and CDR2 is YFSETQ. CDR3 DNA: TGCGCCAGCAGCACCATGGGATCCTACAATGAGCAGTACTTC. It specifies CASSTMGSYNEQYF.

Many counts were recorded for this clonotype. This chain links TRBV5-6 with TRBJ1-5; no definite D call. With 0 bases removed from V and 2 bases from J, the gap between germline ends came to 9 bases. CDR3 size: 15 residues. Germline CDR1 is SGHDT and CDR2 is YYEEEE. The CDR3 here is CASSLGWAGNQPQHF. The CDR3 DNA reads TGTGCCAGCAGCTTGGGTTGGGCAGGCAATCAGCCCCAGCATTTT.

Ten or more counts support this clonotype. The V gene is TRBV19, the J gene TRBJ2-5; 9 nucleotides match TRBD2. The CDR3 is 14 residues long. The V gene end was trimmed by 2 bases and the J gene end by 3 bases; junction bases not matched to a gene: 1. Germline loops: CDR1 LNHDA, CDR2 SQIVND (reference sequence). CDR3 sequence (DNA): TGTGCCAGTAGTATACGACTAGCGGAAGAGACCCAGTACTTC. It is translated as CASSIRLAEETQYF.

This clonotype was detected many times. The genes are TRBV12-3 or TRBV12-4 and TRBJ1-1; D remains ambiguous. Trimming left V 10 bases short and J 1 base short, with 19 bases between. The CDR3 sequence is 15 residues long. In DNA form, the CDR3 reads TGTGCCACCGCTGGGCGTCGTCGTCAGAACACTGAAGCTTTCTTT. The encoded protein is CATAGRRRQNTEAFF.

This clonotype was counted ten times or more. The rearrangement joins TRBV7-9 to TRBJ2-7; D uncertain. The CDR3 totals 12 residues. V dropped 5 bases and J dropped 7 bases, with 12 bases sitting between them. Germline loops: CDR1 SEHNR, CDR2 FQNEAQ (reference sequence). CDR3 in amino acids: CASSPNSLEQYF. Written as DNA, the CDR3 is TGTGCCAGCAGCCCTAACAGCCTGGAGCAGTACTTC.

In regard to this clonotype: This sequence may be a read error, since a much larger clone differs from it by one base. The rearrangement links TRBV29-1 to TRBJ2-3, with a weak D call TRBD2 (5 bases). Looked up from germline, CDR1 is SQVTM and CDR2 is ANQGSEA. The CDR3 runs 13 residues. Trimming took 3 bases from V and 0 from J, leaving 7 bases between them. DNA for the CDR3: TGCAGCGTTGATACGGGAAGCACAGATACGCAGTATTTT. Protein: CSVDTGSTDTQYF.

This chain connects TRBV24-1 to TRBJ2-7, with TRBD2 matching 8 bases. V dropped 3 bases and J dropped 7; count of bases not matched to a gene: 13. From germline, CDR1 is KGHDR and CDR2 SFDVKD. This CDR3 is 16 amino acids long. Written as DNA, the CDR3 is TGTGCCACCAGTGATCGCGGCCCGGGAGGGGACAATGAGCAGTACTTC. Amino acids: CATSDRGPGGDNEQYF.

In this sample, this clonotype turned up many times. The chain uses TRBV4-1 and TRBJ1-2; D is uncertain. The CDR3 is 14 amino acids. Trimming removed 1 base from V and 2 bases from J, with 8 bases in between. The germline gives CDR1 MGHRA, CDR2 YSYEKL. DNA of the CDR3: TGCGCCAGCAGCCAAGTGACCGGGAACTATGGCTACACCTTC. As protein: CASSQVTGNYGYTF.

A few counts support this clonotype. This chain joins TRBV5-1 and TRBJ1-1; 9 nucleotides agree with TRBD1. Germline trimming cut 4 bases from V and 3 bases from J; bases unmatched to any gene: 7. The length of the CDR3 is 15 residues. Germline-derived CDR1 and CDR2 are SGHRS and YFSETQ. Here the CDR3 DNA reads TGCGCCAGCAGCATTAACGACAGGGGGGACACTGAAGCTTTCTTT. It specifies CASSINDRGDTEAFF.

This clonotype was seen repeatedly, ten times or more. As DNA, the CDR3 is TGTGCCACCAACCCTTTAGGGGACACTGAAGCTTTCTTT. As protein: CATNPLGDTEAFF. The chain carries TRBV19 and TRBJ1-1; D is possibly TRBD1 (5 bases). V was trimmed by 10 bases and J by 3 bases, leaving 15 bases between them. The germline gives CDR1 LNHDA, CDR2 SQIVND (reference sequence). The CDR3 contains 13 residues.

This clonotype was counted at least ten times. The CDR3 bases are TGTGCCAGCAGCCGGCTCGGGACGGATAGCAATCAGCCCCAGCATTTT. Protein product: CASSRLGTDSNQPQHF. The chain joins TRBV5-5 to TRBJ1-5; a weak D match, TRBD1 (5 bases). This CDR3 contains 16 residues. Between the trimmed V and J ends, which lost 4 bases and 0 bases, there was a span of 14 bases. Germline V CDR1 and CDR2: SGHKS, YYEKEE (reference sequence). Complete variable domain (other parts from reference TRBV5-5 and TRBJ1-5): DAGVTQSPTHLIKTRGQQVTLRCSPISGHKSVSWYQQVLGQGPQFIFQYYEKEERGRGNFPDRFSARQFPNYSSELNVNALLLGDSALYLCASSRLGTDSNQPQHFGDGTRLSIL.

With regard to this clonotype: Being one base from a much bigger clone, this may be a read error. This rearrangement joins TRBV6-2 or TRBV6-3 to TRBJ1-1; no firm D call. This CDR3 spans 12 amino acids. Germline-derived CDR1 and CDR2 are MNHEY and SVGEGT. CDR3 loop: CASGYPREKAFF. CDR3 DNA: TGTGCCAGCGGTTACCCCCGTGAAAAAGCTTTCTTT.

CDR3 sequence: CASSYGRAAETQYF. DNA of the CDR3: TGCGCCAGCAGCTATGGTAGGGCCGCGGAGACCCAGTACTTC. The chain employs TRBV10-1 and TRBJ2-5, with D uncertain. V was clipped by 6 bases and J by 5 bases, with 16 bases between them. This CDR3 has 14 residues. Germline CDR1 is WNHNN and CDR2 is SYGVQD (reference sequence).

This clonotype was picked up a small number of times. This rearrangement joins TRBV27 to TRBJ2-5, with 7 bases lining up with TRBD1. The CDR3 contains 14 residues. The trim removed 6 bases at V and 5 bases at J, leaving 9 bases unmatched. Germline V gene sequence: CDR1 MNHEY, CDR2 SMNVEV (reference sequence). The CDR3 DNA sequence: TGTGCCAGCAGCCGCACAGGGGTCTTGGAGACCCAGTACTTC. Translated: CASSRTGVLETQYF.

This clonotype was observed at least ten times. The CDR3 region has the DNA TGTGCCAGTAGTTCTATAGGACAGGGGCGTAATCAGCCCCAGCATTTT. Translation gives CASSSIGQGRNQPQHF. The V call is TRBV19, the J call TRBJ1-5; 9 nucleotides match TRBD1. V was pared by 5 bases and J by 4 bases, with 9 bases of the junction left unmatched. CDR3 size: 16 residues. Germline CDR1 LNHDA, CDR2 SQIVND (reference sequence).

This clonotype came up a few times. The chain employs TRBV7-8 and TRBJ2-7; 8 nucleotides match TRBD2. Unmatched junction bases numbered 8, after V lost 6 bases and J lost 1 base. Germline CDR1 reads SGHVS; CDR2 reads FQNEAQ. This CDR3 has 15 residues. CDR3 residues: CASSSDSGKSYEQYF. For the CDR3, the DNA is TGTGCCAGCAGTTCGGATAGCGGGAAATCCTACGAGCAGTACTTC.

This chain uses TRBV18 with TRBJ2-7; D is unresolved. V was cut by 6 bases and J by 3 bases, with 12 bases left in between. Germline values: CDR1 KGHSH, CDR2 LQKENI. The CDR3 consists of 13 residues. CDR3 sequence: CASSDGVFYEQYF. The CDR3 DNA is TGTGCCAGCTCCGATGGGGTCTTCTACGAGCAGTACTTC. Complete variable domain (other parts from reference TRBV18 and TRBJ2-7): NAGVMQNPRHLVRRRGQEARLRCSPMKGHSHVYWYRQLPEEGLKFMVYLQKENIIDESGMPKERFSAEFPKEGPSILRIQQVVRGDSAAYFCASSDGVFYEQYFGPGTRLTVT.

This clonotype was seen many times. The rearrangement joins TRBV19 to TRBJ1-6; D call uncertain. Trimming pared 1 base from V and 5 bases from J, leaving 18 bases between. The germline V gene encodes CDR1 LNHDA and CDR2 SQIVND (reference sequence). CDR3 size: 18 residues. CDR3 DNA: TGTGCCAGTAGTATAGCGTCCGGGAGACGAGCAGATAATTCACCCCTCCACTTT. This codes for CASSIASGRRADNSPLHF. Based on the CDR3 plus reference TRBV19 and TRBJ1-6, the full variable domain is DGGITQSPKYLFRKEGQNVTLSCEQNLNHDAMYWYRQDPGQGLRLIYYSQIVNDFQKGDIAEGYSVSREKKESFPLTVTSAQKNPTAFYLCASSIASGRRADNSPLHFGNGTRLTVT.

This clonotype appeared a few times. This sequence joins TRBV2 and TRBJ1-5; D remains unclear. This CDR3 is built from 14 residues. Per the germline V gene, CDR1 is SNHLY and CDR2 is FYNNEI. Trimming removed 3 bases at V and 3 bases at J, with 9 bases between. The CDR3 protein is CASSESSPNQPQHF. CDR3 bases: TGTGCCAGCAGTGAGTCAAGTCCCAATCAGCCCCAGCATTTT.

This chain links TRBV20-1 with TRBJ2-6; D is unclear. Germline V gives CDR1 DFQATT, CDR2 SNEGSKA (reference sequence). The CDR3 length is 10 residues. Trimming cost V 5 bases and J 13 bases, with 9 bases left between them. CDR3 amino acids: CSAQPRVLTF. In nucleotides, the CDR3 is TGCAGTGCTCAGCCTAGAGTCCTGACTTTC.

This clonotype appeared a few times. The CDR3 is CATSEALLDEQFF. For the CDR3, the DNA is TGTGCCACCAGTGAAGCCCTCTTGGATGAGCAGTTCTTC. The rearrangement uses TRBV24-1 and TRBJ2-1; D is uncertain. The CDR3 spans 13 residues. Trimming took off 4 bases at V and 8 bases at J, with 11 bases between the two ends. The germline V gene encodes CDR1 KGHDR and CDR2 SFDVKD.

This clonotype was counted many times. The J gene is TRBJ2-5, the V gene TRBV9; 8 nucleotides line up with TRBD1. The germline V gene encodes CDR1 SGDLS and CDR2 YYNGEE. The CDR3 covers 15 residues. The V segment lost 4 bases and the J segment 4 bases; nucleotides outside the gene matches: 9. The CDR3 DNA reads TGTGCCAGCAGCCAGGACAGGGCTGGAGGAGAGACCCAGTACTTC. Translation: CASSQDRAGGETQYF.

This clonotype was seen a handful of times. The rearrangement links TRBV5-6 to TRBJ2-5; D gene uncertain. The V end was cut by 0 bases, the J end by 0 bases, with 18 bases between. The CDR3 is 18 amino acids. Germline assignment: CDR1 SGHDT and CDR2 YYEEEE. The CDR3 loop reads CASSLVAPSSPYQETQYF. DNA for the CDR3: TGTGCCAGCAGCTTGGTGGCTCCTTCTTCTCCGTACCAAGAGACCCAGTACTTC.

This clonotype was seen many times. V and J are TRBV20-1 and TRBJ2-7; D gene unclear. The V and J ends lost 3 bases and 7 bases respectively, with 13 bases between them. Per germline, CDR1 DFQATT and CDR2 SNEGSKA (reference sequence). The CDR3 spans 12 residues. DNA of the CDR3: TGCAGTGCTAGCCCAGGACCGGGTGAGCAGTACTTC. It codes for CSASPGPGEQYF.

This clonotype was detected many times. The chain has TRBV5-1 and TRBJ1-1; TRBD1 might be the D (5 bases). V lost 0 bases and J lost 1, with 16 bases in between. This CDR3 is 17 amino acids long. Germline assignment: CDR1 SGHRS and CDR2 YFSETQ. The CDR3 here is CASSLGGSRGGNTEAFF. For the CDR3, the DNA is TGCGCCAGCAGCTTGGGCGGTTCAAGGGGCGGGAACACTGAAGCTTTCTTT.